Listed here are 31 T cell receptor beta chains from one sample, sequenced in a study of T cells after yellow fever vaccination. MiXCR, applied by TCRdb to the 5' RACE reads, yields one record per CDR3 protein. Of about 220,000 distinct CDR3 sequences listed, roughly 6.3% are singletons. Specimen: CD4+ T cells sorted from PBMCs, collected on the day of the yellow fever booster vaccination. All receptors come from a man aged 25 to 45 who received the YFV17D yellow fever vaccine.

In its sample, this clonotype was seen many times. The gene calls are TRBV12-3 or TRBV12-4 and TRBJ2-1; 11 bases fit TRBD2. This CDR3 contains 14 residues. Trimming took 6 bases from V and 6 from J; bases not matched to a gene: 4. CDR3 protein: CASSELAGANEQFF. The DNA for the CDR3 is TGTGCCAGCAGCGAACTAGCGGGGGCCAATGAGCAGTTCTTC.

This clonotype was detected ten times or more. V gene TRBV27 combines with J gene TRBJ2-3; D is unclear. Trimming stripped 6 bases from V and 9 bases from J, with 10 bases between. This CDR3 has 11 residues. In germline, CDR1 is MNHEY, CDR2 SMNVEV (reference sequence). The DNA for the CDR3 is TGTGCCAGCAGGAAATCCGGAACGCAGTATTTT. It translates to CASRKSGTQYF.

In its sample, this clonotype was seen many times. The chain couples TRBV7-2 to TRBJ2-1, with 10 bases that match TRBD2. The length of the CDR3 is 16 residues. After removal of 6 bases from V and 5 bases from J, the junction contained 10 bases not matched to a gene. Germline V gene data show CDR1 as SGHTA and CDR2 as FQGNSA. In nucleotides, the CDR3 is TGTGCCAGCAGTTCGAGGACTAGCGGAACCGACAATGAGCAGTTCTTC. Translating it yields CASSSRTSGTDNEQFF. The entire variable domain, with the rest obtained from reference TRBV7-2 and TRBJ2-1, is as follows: GAGVSQSPSNKVTEKGKDVELRCDPISGHTALYWYRQSLGQGLEFLIYFQGNSAPDKSGLPSDRFSAERTGGSVSTLTIQRTQQEDSAVYLCASSSRTSGTDNEQFFGPGTRLTVL.

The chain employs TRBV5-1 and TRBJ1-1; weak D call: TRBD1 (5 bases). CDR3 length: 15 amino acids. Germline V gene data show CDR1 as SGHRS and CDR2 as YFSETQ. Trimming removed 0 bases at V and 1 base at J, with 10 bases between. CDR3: CASSLAKDRNTEAFF. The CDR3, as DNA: TGCGCCAGCAGCTTGGCGAAAGACAGGAACACTGAAGCTTTCTTT. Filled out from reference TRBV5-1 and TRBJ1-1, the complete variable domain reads KAGVTQTPRYLIKTRGQQVTLSCSPISGHRSVSWYQQTPGQGLQFLFEYFSETQRNKGNFPGRFSGRQFSNSRSEMNVSTLELGDSALYLCASSLAKDRNTEAFFGQGTRLTVV.

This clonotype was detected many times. The DNA for the CDR3 is TGTGCCAGCAGCTTAGACAGCTATGGCTACACCTTC. Its translation is CASSLDSYGYTF. This chain joins TRBV7-9 and TRBJ1-2, with D unclear. CDR1 and CDR2 from the germline V gene are SEHNR and FQNEAQ (reference sequence). CDR3 length equals 12 residues. Trimming stripped 1 base from V and 4 bases from J, with 4 bases between.

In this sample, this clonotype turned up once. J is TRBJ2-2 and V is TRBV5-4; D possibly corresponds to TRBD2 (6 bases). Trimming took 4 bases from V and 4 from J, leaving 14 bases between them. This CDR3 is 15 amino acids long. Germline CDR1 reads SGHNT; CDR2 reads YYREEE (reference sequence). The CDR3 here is CASSPIGGFTGELFF. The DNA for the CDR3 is TGTGCCAGCAGCCCTATCGGGGGATTCACCGGGGAGCTGTTTTTT.

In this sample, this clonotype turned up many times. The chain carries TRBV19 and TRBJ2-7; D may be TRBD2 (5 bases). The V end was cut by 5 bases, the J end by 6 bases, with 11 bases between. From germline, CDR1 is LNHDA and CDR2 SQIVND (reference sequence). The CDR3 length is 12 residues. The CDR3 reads CASSPSGFEQYF. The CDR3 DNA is TGTGCCAGTAGTCCCTCGGGGTTCGAGCAGTACTTC.

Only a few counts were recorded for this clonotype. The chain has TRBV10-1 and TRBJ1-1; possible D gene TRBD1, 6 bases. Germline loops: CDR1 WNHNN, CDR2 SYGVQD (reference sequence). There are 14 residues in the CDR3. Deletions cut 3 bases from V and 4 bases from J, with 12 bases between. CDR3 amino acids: CASSDRQGSTEAFF. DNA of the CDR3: TGCGCCAGCAGTGATAGGCAGGGGAGCACTGAAGCTTTCTTT.

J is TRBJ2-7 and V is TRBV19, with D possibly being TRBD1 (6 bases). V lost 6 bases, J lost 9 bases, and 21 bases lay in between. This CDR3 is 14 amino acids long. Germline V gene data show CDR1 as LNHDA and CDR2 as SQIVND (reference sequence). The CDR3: CASRGSETGTTQYF. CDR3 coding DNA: TGTGCCAGTAGGGGCTCAGAGACAGGTACAACGCAGTACTTC.

The CDR3 DNA reads TGTGCCACCAGCAGATCCAGGGGGACGAGGAGGGGTGGCACTGAAGCTTTCTTT. Protein product: CATSRSRGTRRGGTEAFF. The chain couples TRBV15 to TRBJ1-1; TRBD1 matches 7 bases. The CDR3 length is 18 residues. The V gene's germline CDR1 is LNHNV and CDR2 YYDKDF (reference sequence). V lost 2 bases to trimming and J lost 4 bases; unmatched junction nucleotides: 16.

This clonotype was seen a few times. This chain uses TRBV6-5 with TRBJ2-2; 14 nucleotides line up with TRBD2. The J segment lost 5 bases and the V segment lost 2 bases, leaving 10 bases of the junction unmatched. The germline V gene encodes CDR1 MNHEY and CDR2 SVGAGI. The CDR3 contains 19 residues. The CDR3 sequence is CASSYAHPGLAGVTGELFF. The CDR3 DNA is TGTGCCAGCAGTTACGCCCATCCGGGACTAGCGGGAGTTACCGGGGAGCTGTTTTTT.

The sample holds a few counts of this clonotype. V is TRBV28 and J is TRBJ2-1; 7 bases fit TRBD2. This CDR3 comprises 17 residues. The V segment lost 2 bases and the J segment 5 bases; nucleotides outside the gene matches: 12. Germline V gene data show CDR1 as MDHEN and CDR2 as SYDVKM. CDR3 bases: TGTGCCAGCAGTTTAAATAACCTAGCGGCCGGTGACAATGAGCAGTTCTTC. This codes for CASSLNNLAAGDNEQFF.

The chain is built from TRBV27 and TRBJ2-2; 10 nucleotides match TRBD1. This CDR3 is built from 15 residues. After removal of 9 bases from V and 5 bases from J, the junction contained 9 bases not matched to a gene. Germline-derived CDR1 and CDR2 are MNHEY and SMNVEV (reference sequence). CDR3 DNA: TGTGCCAGTCGGGACAGGGGCATTGGAACCGGGGAGCTGTTTTTT. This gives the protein CASRDRGIGTGELFF.

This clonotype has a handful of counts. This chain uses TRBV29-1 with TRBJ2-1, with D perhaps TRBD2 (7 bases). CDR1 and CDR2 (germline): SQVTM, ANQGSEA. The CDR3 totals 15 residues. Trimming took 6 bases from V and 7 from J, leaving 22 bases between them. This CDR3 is CSVAGRAGQTNEQFF. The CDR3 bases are TGCAGCGTCGCCGGAAGAGCGGGACAAACAAATGAGCAGTTCTTC.

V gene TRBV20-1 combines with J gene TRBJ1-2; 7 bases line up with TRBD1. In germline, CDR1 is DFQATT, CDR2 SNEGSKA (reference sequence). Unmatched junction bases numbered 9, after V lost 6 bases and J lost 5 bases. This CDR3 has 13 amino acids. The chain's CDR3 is CSANRGLRYGYTF. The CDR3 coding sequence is TGCAGTGCCAACAGGGGTCTCAGATATGGCTACACCTTC.

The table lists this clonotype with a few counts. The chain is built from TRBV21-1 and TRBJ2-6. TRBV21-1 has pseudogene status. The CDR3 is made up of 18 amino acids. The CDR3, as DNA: TGTGCCAGCAGCGTAATCCCAGCTCACTTCTCTGGGGCCAACGTCCTGACTTTC. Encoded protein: CASSVIPAHFSGANVLTF.

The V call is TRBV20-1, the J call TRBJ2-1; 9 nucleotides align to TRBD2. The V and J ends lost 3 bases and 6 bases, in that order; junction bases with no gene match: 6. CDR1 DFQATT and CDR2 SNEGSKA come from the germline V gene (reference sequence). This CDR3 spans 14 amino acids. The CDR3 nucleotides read TGCAGTGCTAGTAGCGGGAGCATACTCAATGAGCAGTTCTTC. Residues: CSASSGSILNEQFF.

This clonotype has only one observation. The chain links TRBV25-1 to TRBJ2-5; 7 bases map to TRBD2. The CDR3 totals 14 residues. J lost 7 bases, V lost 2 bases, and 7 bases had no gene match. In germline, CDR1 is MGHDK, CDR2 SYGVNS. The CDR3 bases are TGTGCCAGCAGTGAAGGGGGAGGGTGTGGGACCCAGTACTTC. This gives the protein CASSEGGGCGTQYF.

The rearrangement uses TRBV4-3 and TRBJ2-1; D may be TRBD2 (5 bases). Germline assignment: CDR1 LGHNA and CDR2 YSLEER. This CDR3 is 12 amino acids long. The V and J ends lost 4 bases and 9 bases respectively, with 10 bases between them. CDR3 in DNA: TGCGCCAGCAGCCCGCCTCGGGGTGAGCAGTTCTTC. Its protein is CASSPPRGEQFF.

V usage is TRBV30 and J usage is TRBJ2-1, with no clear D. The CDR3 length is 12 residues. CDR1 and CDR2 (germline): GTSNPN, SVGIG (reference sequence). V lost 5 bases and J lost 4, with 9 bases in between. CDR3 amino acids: CAWGRQYNEQFF. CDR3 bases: TGTGCCTGGGGGCGCCAATACAATGAGCAGTTCTTC. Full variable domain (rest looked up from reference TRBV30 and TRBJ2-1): SQTIHQWPATLVQPVGSPLSLECTVEGTSNPNLYWYRQAAGRGLQLLFYSVGIGQISSEVPQNLSASRPQDRQFILSSKKLLLSDSGFYLCAWGRQYNEQFFGPGTRLTVL.

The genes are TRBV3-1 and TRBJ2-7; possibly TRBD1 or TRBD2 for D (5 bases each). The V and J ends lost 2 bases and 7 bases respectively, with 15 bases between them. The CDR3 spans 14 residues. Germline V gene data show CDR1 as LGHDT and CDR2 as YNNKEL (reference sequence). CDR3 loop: CASSQWDRGKEQYF. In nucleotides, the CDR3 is TGTGCCAGCAGCCAATGGGACCGGGGTAAAGAGCAGTACTTC.

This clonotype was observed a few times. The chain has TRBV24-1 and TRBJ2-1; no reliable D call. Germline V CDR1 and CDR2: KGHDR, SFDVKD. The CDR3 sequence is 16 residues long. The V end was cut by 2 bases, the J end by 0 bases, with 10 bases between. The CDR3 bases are TGTGCCACCAGTGATTCCGGTCCCAGCTCCTACAATGAGCAGTTCTTC. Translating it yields CATSDSGPSSYNEQFF.

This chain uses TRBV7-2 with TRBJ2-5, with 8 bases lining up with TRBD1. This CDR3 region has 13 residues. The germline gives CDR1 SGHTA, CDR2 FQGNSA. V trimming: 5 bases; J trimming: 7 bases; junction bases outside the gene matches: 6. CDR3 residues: CASSVDREGTQYF. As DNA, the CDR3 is TGTGCCAGCAGCGTGGACAGGGAAGGGACCCAGTACTTC.

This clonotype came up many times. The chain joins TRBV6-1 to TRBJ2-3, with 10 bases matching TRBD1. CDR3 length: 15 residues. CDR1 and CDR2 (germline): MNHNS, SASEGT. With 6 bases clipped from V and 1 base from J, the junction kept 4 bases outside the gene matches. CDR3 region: CASRRQGARTDTQYF. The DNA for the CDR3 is TGTGCCAGCAGACGACAGGGGGCCCGCACAGATACGCAGTATTTT.

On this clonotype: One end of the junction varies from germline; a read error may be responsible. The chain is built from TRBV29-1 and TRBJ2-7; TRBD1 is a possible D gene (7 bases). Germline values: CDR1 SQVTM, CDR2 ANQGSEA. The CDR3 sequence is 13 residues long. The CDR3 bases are TGCAGCGTTGGCCAGGGGGGCTCCTACGAGCTGTACTTC. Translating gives CSVGQGGSYELYF.

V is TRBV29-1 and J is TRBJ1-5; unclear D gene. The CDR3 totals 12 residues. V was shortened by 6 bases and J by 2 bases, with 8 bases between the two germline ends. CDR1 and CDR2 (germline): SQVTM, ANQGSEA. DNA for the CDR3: TGCAGCGTCCAGTCGGGCAATCAGCCCCAGCATTTT. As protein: CSVQSGNQPQHF.

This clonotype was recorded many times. The chain's CDR3 is CATSEASVYNEQFF. Written as DNA, the CDR3 is TGTGCCACCAGTGAGGCTAGCGTGTACAATGAGCAGTTCTTC. J is TRBJ2-1 and V is TRBV24-1; weak D call: TRBD2 (6 bases). CDR3 length: 14 amino acids. Germline CDR1 KGHDR, CDR2 SFDVKD. Trimming stripped 4 bases from V and 4 bases from J, with 10 bases between.

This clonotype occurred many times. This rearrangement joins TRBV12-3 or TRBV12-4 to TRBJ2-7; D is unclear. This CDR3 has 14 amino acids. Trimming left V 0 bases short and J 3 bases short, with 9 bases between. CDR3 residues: CASSLAVGLYEQYF. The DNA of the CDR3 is TGTGCCAGCAGTTTAGCTGTCGGGCTCTACGAGCAGTACTTC.

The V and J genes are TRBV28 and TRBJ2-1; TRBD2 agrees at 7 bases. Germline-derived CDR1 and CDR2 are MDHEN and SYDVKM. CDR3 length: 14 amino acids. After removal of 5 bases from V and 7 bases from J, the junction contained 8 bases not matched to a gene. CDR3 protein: CASSGASGINEQFF. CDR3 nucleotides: TGTGCCAGCAGTGGGGCTAGCGGAATAAATGAGCAGTTCTTC.

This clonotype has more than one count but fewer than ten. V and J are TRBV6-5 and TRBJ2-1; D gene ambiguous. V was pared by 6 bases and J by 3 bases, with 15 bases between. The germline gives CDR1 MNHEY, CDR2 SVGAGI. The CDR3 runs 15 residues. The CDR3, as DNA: TGTGCCAGCAGCCCATCAAGCTTCTACTACAATGAGCAGTTCTTC. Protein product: CASSPSSFYYNEQFF.

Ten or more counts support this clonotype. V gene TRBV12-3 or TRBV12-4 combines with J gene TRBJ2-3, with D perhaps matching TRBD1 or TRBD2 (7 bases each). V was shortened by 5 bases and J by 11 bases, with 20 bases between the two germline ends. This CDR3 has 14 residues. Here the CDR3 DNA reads TGTGCCAGCAGTCCCAGGGGGGGTGCAAGGAAGCAGTATTTT. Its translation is CASSPRGGARKQYF.